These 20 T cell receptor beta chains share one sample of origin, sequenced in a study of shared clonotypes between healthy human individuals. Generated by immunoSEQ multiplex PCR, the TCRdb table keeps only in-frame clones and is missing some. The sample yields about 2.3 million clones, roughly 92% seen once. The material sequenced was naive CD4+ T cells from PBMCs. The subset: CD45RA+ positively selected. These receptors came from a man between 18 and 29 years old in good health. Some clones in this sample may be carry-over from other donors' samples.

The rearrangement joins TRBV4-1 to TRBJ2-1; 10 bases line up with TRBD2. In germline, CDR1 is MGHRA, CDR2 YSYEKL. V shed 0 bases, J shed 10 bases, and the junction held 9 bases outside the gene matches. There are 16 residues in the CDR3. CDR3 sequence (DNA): TGCGCCAGCAGCCAAGACCCAAGCGGGAGGGCCGGAGAGCAGTTCTTC. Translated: CASSQDPSGRAGEQFF.

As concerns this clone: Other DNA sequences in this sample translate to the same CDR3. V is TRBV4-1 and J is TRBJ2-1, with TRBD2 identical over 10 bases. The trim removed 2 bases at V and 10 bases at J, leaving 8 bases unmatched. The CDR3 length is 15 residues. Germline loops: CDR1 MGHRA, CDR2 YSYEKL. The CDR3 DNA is TGCGCCAGCAGCCAACCGACTAGCGGGCGGGGGGAGCAGTTCTTC. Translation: CASSQPTSGRGEQFF.

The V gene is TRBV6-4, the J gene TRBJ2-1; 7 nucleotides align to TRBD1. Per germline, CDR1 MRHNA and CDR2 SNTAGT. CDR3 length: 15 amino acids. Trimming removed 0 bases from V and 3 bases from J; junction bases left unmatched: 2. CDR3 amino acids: CASSDSGTDYNEQFF. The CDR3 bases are TGTGCCAGCAGTGACTCTGGGACAGACTACAATGAGCAGTTCTTC.

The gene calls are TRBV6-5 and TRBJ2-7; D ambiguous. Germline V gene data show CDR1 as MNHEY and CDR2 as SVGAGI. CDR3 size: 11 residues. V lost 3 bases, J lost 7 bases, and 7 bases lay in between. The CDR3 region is CASSYFMEQYF. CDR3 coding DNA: TGTGCCAGCAGTTATTTTATGGAGCAGTACTTC.

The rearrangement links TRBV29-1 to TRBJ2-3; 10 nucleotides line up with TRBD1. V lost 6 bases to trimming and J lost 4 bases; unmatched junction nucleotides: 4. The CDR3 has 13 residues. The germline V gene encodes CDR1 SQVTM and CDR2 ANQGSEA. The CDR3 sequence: CSVAGTGADTQYF. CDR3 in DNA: TGCAGCGTGGCAGGGACAGGGGCAGATACGCAGTATTTT.

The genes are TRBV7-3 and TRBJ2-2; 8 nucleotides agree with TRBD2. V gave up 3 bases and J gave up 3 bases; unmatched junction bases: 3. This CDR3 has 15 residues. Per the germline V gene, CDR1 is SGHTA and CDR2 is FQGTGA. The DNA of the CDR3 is TGTGCCAGCAGCTTGAGCGGGAGCGACACCGGGGAGCTGTTTTTT. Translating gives CASSLSGSDTGELFF.

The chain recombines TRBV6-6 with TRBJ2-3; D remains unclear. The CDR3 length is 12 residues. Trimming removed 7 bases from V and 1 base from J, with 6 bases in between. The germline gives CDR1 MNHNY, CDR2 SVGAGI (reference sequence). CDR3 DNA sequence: TGTGCCAGCAACAGACGCACAGATACGCAGTATTTT. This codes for CASNRRTDTQYF.

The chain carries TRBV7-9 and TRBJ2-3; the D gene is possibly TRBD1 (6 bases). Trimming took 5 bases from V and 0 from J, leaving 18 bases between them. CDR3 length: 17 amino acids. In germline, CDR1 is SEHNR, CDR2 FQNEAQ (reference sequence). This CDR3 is CASSTISVGQSTDTQYF. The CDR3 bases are TGTGCCAGCAGCACAATCTCGGTAGGACAGAGCACAGATACGCAGTATTTT.

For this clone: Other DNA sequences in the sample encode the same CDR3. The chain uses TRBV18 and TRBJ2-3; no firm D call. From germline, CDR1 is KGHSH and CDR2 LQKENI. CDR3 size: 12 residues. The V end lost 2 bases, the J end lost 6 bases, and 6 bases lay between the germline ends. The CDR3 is CASSPGVDTQYF. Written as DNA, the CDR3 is TGTGCCAGCTCACCAGGGGTGGATACGCAGTATTTT.

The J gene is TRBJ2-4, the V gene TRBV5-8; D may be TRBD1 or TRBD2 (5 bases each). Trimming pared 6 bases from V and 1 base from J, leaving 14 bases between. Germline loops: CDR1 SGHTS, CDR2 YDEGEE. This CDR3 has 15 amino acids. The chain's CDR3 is CASIRQWGAKNIQYF. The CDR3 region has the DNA TGTGCCAGCATCCGACAGTGGGGGGCCAAAAACATTCAGTACTTC.

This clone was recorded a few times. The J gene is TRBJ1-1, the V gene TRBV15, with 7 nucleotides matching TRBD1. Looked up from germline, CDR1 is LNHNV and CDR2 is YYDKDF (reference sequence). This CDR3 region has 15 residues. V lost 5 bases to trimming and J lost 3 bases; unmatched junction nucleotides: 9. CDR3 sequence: CATSGTGTVDTEAFF. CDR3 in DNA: TGTGCCACCAGCGGAACCGGGACAGTCGACACTGAAGCTTTCTTT. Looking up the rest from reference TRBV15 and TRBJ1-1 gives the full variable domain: DAMVIQNPRYQVTQFGKPVTLSCSQTLNHNVMYWYQQKSSQAPKLLFHYYDKDFNNEADTPDNFQSRRPNTSFCFLDIRSPGLGDTAMYLCATSGTGTVDTEAFFGQGTRLTVV.

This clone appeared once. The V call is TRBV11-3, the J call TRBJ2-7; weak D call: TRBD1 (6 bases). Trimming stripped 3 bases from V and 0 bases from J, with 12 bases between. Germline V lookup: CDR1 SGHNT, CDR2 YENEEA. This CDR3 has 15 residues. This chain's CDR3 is CASSFGQGSSYEQYF. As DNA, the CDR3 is TGTGCCAGCAGCTTCGGGCAGGGGAGCTCCTACGAGCAGTACTTC.

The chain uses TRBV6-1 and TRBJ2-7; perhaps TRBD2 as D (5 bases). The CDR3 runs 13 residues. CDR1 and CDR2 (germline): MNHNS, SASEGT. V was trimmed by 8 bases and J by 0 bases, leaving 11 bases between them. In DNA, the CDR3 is TGTGCCAGCGGCGGGCCAATCTCCTACGAGCAGTACTTC. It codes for CASGGPISYEQYF.

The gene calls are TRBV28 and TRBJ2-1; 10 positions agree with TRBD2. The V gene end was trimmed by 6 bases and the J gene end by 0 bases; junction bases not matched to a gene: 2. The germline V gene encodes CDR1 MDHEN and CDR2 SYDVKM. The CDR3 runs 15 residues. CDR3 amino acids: CASRLAGSSYNEQFF. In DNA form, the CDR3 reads TGTGCCAGCAGACTAGCGGGAAGCTCCTACAATGAGCAGTTCTTC.

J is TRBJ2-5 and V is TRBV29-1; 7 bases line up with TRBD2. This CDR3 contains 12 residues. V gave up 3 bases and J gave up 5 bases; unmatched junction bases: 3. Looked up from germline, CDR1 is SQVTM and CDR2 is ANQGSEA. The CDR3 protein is CSVEGGVETQYF. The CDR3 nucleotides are TGCAGCGTTGAGGGGGGGGTCGAGACCCAGTACTTC. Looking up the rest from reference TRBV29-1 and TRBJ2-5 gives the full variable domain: SAVISQKPSRDICQRGTSLTIQCQVDSQVTMMFWYRQQPGQSLTLIATANQGSEATYESGFVIDKFPISRPNLTFSTLTVSNMSPEDSSIYLCSVEGGVETQYFGPGTRLLVL.

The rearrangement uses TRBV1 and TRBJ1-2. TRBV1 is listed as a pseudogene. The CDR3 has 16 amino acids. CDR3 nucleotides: TGCACCAGCAGCCACCTAGGAGGGACCTCCTACTATGGCTACACCTTC. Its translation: CTSSHLGGTSYYGYTF.

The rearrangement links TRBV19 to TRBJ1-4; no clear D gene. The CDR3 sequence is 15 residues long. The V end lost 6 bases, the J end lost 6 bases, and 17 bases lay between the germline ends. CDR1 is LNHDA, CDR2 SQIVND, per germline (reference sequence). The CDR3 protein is CASRSIFSDHEKLFF. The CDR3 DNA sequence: TGTGCCAGTAGGTCCATATTTTCGGACCATGAAAAACTGTTTTTT.

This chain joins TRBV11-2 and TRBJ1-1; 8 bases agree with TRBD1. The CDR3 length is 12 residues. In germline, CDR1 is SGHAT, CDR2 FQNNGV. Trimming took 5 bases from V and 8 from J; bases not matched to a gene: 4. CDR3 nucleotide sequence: TGTGCCAGCAGCCGAGACAGGGGAGAAGCTTTCTTT. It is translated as CASSRDRGEAFF.

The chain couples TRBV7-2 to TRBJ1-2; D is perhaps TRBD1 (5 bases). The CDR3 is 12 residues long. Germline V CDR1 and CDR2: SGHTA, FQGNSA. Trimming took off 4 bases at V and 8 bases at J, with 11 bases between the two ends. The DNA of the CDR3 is TGTGCCAGCAGCTCGCAAGGGGTCGGCTACACCTTC. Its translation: CASSSQGVGYTF.

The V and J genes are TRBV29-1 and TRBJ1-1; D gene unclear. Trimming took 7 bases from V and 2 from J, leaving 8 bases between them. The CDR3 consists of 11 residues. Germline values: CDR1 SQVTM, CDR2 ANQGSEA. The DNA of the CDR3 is TGCAGCGGTATAAAAAACACTGAAGCTTTCTTT. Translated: CSGIKNTEAFF.